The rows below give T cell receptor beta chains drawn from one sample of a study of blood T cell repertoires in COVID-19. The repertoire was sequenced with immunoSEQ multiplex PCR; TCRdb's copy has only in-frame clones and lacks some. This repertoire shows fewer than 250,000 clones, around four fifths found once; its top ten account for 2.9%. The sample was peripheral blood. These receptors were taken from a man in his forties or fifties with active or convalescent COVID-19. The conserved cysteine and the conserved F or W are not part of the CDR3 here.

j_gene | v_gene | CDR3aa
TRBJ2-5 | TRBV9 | ASSVALDRGETQY
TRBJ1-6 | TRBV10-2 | ASSAESGSPLH
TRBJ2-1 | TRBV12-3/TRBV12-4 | ASSPTGSHEQF
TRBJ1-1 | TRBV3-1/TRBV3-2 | ASSQDAGWNTEAF
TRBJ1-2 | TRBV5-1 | ASSLGQGASGYT
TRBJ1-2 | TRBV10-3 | AINRQNYGYT
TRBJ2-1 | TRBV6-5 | ASSYGTGPIYNEQF
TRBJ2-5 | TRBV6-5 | ASSPPSEETQY
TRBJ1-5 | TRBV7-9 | ASSLGVSNQPQH
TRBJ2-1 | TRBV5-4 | ASSPQRELSYNEQF
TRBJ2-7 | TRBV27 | ASSGTGFRGSYEQY
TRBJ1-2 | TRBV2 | ASSAGGASNYGYT
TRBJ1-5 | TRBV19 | ASSIVLGGGMNQPQH
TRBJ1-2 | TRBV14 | ASRQGGTNYGYT
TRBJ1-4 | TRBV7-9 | ASSSFRGPRATNEKLF
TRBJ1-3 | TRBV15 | ATSRVGSGVYLNPGNTIY
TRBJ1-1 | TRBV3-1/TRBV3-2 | ASSQEGRGNTEAF